This T cell receptor (beta chain) emerged from a study of control samples from healthy donors and cancer patients. The CDR3 length is 14 residues. Germline assignment: CDR1 MNHEY and CDR2 SVGAGI. J gave up 7 bases and V 2 bases, and 4 bases lay outside the gene matches. TCRdb keeps only in-frame clones here, not all; method: immunoSEQ multiplex PCR. The data show about 120,000 clones, more than 70% seen once. The chain combines TRBV6-5 with TRBJ1-2, with 10 bases identical to TRBD1. The sample consisted of blood. The TCR comes from a man in his fifties in good health. CDR3 bases: TGTGCCAGCAGTTACACCCGGGACAGGGGTGGCTACACCTTC. Its translation: CASSYTRDRGGYTF.